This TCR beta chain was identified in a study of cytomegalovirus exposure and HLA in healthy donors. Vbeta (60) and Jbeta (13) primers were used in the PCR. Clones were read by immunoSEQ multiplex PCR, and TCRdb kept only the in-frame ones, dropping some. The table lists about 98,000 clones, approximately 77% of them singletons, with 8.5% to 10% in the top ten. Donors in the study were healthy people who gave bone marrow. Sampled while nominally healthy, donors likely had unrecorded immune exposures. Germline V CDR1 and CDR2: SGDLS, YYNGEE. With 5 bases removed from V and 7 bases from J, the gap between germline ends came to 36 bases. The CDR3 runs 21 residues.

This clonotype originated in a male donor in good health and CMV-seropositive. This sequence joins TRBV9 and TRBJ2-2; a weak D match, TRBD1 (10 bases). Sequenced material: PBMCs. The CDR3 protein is CASSEGTGVRSGRPRDGELFF. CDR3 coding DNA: TGTGCCAGCAGTGAAGGGACAGGGGTTAGGAGCGGGAGGCCCCGGGACGGGGAGCTGTTTTTT.